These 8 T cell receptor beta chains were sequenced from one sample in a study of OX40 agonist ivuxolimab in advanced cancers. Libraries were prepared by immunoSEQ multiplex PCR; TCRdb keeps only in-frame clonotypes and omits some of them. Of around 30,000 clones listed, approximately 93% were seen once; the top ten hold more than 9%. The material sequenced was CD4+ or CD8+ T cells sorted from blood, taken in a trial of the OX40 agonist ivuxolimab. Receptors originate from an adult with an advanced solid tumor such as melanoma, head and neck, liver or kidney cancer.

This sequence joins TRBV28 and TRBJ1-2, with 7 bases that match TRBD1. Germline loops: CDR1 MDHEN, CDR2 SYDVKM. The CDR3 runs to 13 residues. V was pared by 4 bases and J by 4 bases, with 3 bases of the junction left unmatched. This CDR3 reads CASSSTGAYGYTF. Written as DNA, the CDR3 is TGTGCCAGCAGTTCTACAGGGGCCTATGGCTACACCTTC.

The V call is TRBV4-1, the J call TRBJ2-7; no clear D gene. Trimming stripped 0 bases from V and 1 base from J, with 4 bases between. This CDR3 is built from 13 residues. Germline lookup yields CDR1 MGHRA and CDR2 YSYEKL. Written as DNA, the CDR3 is TGCGCCAGCAGCCAAGACTATTCCTACGAGCAGTACTTC. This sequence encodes CASSQDYSYEQYF.

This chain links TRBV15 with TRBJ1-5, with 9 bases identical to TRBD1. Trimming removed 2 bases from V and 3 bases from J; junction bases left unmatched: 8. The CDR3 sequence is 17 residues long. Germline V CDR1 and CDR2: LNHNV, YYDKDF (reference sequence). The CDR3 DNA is TGTGCCACCAGCAGATCCGTAGACAGGGGGTTCAATCAGCCCCAGCATTTT. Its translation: CATSRSVDRGFNQPQHF.

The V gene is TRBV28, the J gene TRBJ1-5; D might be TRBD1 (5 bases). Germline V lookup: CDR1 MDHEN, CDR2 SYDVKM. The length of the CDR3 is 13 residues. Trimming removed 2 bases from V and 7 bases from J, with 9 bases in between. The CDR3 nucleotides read TGTGCCAGCAGTTTAGCAGGGCTGCAGCCCCAGCATTTT. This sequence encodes CASSLAGLQPQHF.

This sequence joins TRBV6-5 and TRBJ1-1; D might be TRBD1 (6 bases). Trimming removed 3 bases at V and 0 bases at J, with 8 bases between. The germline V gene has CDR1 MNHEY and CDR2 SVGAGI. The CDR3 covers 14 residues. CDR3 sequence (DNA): TGTGCCAGCAGTTATGGGGGGCTGAACACTGAAGCTTTCTTT. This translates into CASSYGGLNTEAFF.

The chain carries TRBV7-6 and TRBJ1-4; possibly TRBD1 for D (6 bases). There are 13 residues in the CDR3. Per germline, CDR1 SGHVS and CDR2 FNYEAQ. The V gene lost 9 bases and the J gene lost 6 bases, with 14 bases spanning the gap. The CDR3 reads CASTGDMDEKLFF. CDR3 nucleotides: TGTGCCAGTACCGGGGACATGGATGAAAAACTGTTTTTT.

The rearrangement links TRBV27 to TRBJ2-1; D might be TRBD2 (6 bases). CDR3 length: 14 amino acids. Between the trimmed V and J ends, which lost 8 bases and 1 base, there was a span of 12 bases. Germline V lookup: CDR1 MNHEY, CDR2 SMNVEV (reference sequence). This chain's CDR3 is CASSLAGSYNEQFF. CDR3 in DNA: TGTGCCAGCTCCCTCGCGGGATCCTACAATGAGCAGTTCTTC.

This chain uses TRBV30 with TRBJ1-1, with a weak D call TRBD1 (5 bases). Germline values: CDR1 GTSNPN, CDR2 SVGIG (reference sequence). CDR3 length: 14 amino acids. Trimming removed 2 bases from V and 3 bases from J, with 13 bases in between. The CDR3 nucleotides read TGTGCCTGGAGTCTTCAGGGAATATACACTGAAGCTTTCTTT. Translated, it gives CAWSLQGIYTEAFF.